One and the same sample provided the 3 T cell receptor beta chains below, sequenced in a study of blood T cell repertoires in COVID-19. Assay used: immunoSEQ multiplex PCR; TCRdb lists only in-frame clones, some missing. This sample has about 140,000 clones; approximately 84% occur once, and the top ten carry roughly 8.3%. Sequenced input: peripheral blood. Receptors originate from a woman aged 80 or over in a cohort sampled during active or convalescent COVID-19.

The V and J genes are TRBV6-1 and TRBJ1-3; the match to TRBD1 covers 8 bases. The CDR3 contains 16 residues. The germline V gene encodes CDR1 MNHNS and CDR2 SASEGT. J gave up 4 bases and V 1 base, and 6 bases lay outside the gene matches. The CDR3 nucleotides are TGTGCCAGCAGTGAAGTAGCAGGGGGCCGAGGAAACACCATATATTTT. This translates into CASSEVAGGRGNTIYF.

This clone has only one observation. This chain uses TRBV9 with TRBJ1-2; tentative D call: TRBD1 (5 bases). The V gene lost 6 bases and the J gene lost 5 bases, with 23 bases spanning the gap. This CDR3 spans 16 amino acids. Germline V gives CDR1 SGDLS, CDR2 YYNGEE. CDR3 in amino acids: CASNAGSGLDQYGYTF. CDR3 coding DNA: TGTGCCAGCAACGCGGGATCGGGGCTAGATCAGTATGGCTACACCTTC. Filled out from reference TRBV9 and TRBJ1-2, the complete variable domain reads DSGVTQTPKHLITATGQRVTLRCSPRSGDLSVYWYQQSLDQGLQFLIQYYNGEERAKGNILERFSAQQFPDLHSELNLSSLELGDSALYFCASNAGSGLDQYGYTFGSGTRLTVV.

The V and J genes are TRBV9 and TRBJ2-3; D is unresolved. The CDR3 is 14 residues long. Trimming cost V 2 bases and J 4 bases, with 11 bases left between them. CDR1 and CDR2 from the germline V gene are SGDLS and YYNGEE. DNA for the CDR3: TGTGCCAGCAGCGTGGCCCTTCCCGCAGATACGCAGTATTTT. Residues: CASSVALPADTQYF.